This TCR beta chain was sequenced for a study of T cell changes during pregnancy in multiple sclerosis. Deletions cut 4 bases from V and 3 bases from J, with 12 bases between. CDR1 and CDR2 from the germline V gene are KGHSH and LQKENI. The CDR3 has 14 residues. Libraries were prepared by immunoSEQ multiplex PCR; TCRdb keeps only in-frame clonotypes and omits some of them. Of about 70,000 clones in the sample, around 94% were seen once. This TCR came from a female donor with multiple sclerosis, enrolled in a pregnancy study. This rearrangement joins TRBV18 to TRBJ1-2; no reliable D call. The specimen was peripheral blood, collected in the third trimester of pregnancy. CDR3 nucleotides: TGTGCCAGCTCACAGGGAGGTTCGGACTATGGCTACACCTTC. As protein: CASSQGGSDYGYTF.